This passage covers 21 T cell receptor beta chains from one sample sequenced in a study of regulatory T cells in long-lasting Graves disease. With iRepertoire HTBI primers and Arm-PCR of CDR3 regions, TCR beta libraries were built. Via MiXCR, TCRdb re-called the multiplex PCR reads, giving one row per CDR3 protein. The repertoire holds roughly 470,000 distinct CDR3 sequences, with less than 25% as singletons. Indicated time point: persistent/refractory GD, antithyroid drugs over 5 years with positive TRAb. RNA from PBMCs was the source of the TCR library. Here the sequenced sample was peripheral blood mononuclear cells (PBMCs), taken when the disease was refractory, from a patient treated with antithyroid drugs. The source is a female donor with Graves disease.

For this clonotype: This sequence may be a read error, since a much larger clone differs from it by one base. Without the conserved terminal phenylalanine or tryptophan, this CDR3 likely stems from a read error. The rearrangement uses TRBV15 and TRBJ2-5; D uncertain. The CDR3 runs 15 residues. Germline assignment: CDR1 LNHNV and CDR2 YYDKDF (reference sequence). V was trimmed by 5 bases and J by 4 bases, leaving 17 bases between them. The CDR3, as DNA: TGTGCCACCAGCGGTTCCCGGAGAGCCGGAGAGACCCAGTACTCC. It encodes CATSGSRRAGETQYS.

This sequence joins TRBV9 and TRBJ1-4; tentatively, D is TRBD1 (6 bases). The germline CDR1 and CDR2 sequences are SGDLS and YYNGEE. Trimming pared 3 bases from V and 10 bases from J, leaving 16 bases between. This CDR3 region has 14 residues. This chain's CDR3 is CASSASGDFAKLFF. In nucleotides, the CDR3 is TGTGCCAGCAGCGCTTCAGGGGATTTTGCAAAACTGTTTTTT.

This clonotype was found many times. The chain joins TRBV7-2 to TRBJ2-7, with 8 bases identical to TRBD2. CDR1 and CDR2 from the germline V gene are SGHTA and FQGNSA. Trimming took 5 bases from V and 3 from J; bases not matched to a gene: 18. The CDR3 is 18 amino acids. The CDR3 is CASSPHKLAGAQIYEQYF. CDR3 nucleotide sequence: TGTGCCAGCAGCCCCCACAAGCTAGCGGGCGCACAAATCTACGAGCAGTACTTC. Variable domain in full (rest from reference TRBV7-2 and TRBJ2-7): GAGVSQSPSNKVTEKGKDVELRCDPISGHTALYWYRQSLGQGLEFLIYFQGNSAPDKSGLPSDRFSAERTGGSVSTLTIQRTQQEDSAVYLCASSPHKLAGAQIYEQYFGPGTRLTVT.

This clonotype was seen a handful of times. The CDR3 loop is CATSDPNTGELFF. In DNA, the CDR3 is TGTGCCACCAGTGATCCAAACACCGGGGAGCTGTTTTTT. The rearrangement joins TRBV24-1 to TRBJ2-2; D uncertain. V was pared by 3 bases and J by 2 bases, with 3 bases between. CDR3 length: 13 amino acids. Germline V lookup: CDR1 KGHDR, CDR2 SFDVKD.

This clonotype was detected many times. The chain combines TRBV6-2 or TRBV6-3 with TRBJ2-7; TRBD1 matches 11 bases. Unmatched junction bases numbered 9, after V lost 5 bases and J lost 6 bases. This CDR3 spans 15 amino acids. The V gene's germline CDR1 is MNHEY and CDR2 SVGEGT. CDR3 nucleotides: TGTGCCAGCAGTGATTGGACAGGGGGCAATTCCGAGCAGTACTTC. This gives the protein CASSDWTGGNSEQYF.

This chain connects TRBV5-1 to TRBJ2-6, with D possibly TRBD2 on 5 matching bases. The V and J ends lost 6 bases and 1 base respectively, with 11 bases between them. This CDR3 is 15 amino acids long. Germline CDR1 reads SGHRS; CDR2 reads YFSETQ. CDR3: CASTTRGSGANVLTF. DNA for the CDR3: TGCGCCAGCACAACTAGAGGGTCTGGGGCCAACGTCCTGACTTTC.

Note on this clonotype: This clone may be a read error of a much larger clone one base away. DNA of the CDR3: TGTGCCAGCACTATGACAGGGACAGGGCTGTTTTTT. It translates to CASTMTGTGLFF. The chain has TRBV2 and TRBJ2-2, with 8 bases lining up with TRBD1. The CDR3 runs to 12 residues. Unmatched junction bases numbered 8, after V lost 7 bases and J lost 13 bases. CDR1 SNHLY and CDR2 FYNNEI come from the germline V gene. Drawing the rest from reference TRBV2 and TRBJ2-2, the complete variable domain is EPEVTQTPSHQVTQMGQEVILRCVPISNHLYFYWYRQILGQKVEFLVSFYNNEISEKSEIFDDQFSVERPDGSNFTLKIRSTKLEDSAMYFCASTMTGTGLFFGEGSRLTVL.

This clonotype showed up just a few times. The gene calls are TRBV5-5 and TRBJ2-2; D might be TRBD1 (6 bases). The CDR3 has 16 residues. V was clipped by 1 base and J by 4 bases, with 14 bases between them. Per germline, CDR1 SGHKS and CDR2 YYEKEE (reference sequence). The CDR3 reads CASSLRRGQGTGELFF. In DNA, the CDR3 is TGTGCCAGCAGCTTGCGAAGGGGACAAGGCACCGGGGAGCTGTTTTTT.

This chain links TRBV7-2 with TRBJ2-1; 7 bases line up with TRBD2. Germline V gene lookup returns CDR1 SGHTA and CDR2 FQGNSA. With 8 bases clipped from V and 3 bases from J, the junction kept 7 bases outside the gene matches. The CDR3 covers 14 residues. CDR3 coding DNA: TGTGCCAGCCGAATCGGGACTAACTACAATGAGCAGTTCTTC. The encoded protein is CASRIGTNYNEQFF.

This clonotype turned up a few times. This chain connects TRBV20-1 to TRBJ2-7; D perhaps matches TRBD1 (6 bases). Germline V gives CDR1 DFQATT, CDR2 SNEGSKA (reference sequence). The CDR3 is 13 residues long. Trimming stripped 2 bases from V and 7 bases from J, with 15 bases between. The CDR3 nucleotides read TGCAGTGCTAGATACAGGGCTCTGGGTGAGCAGTACTTC. It yields the protein CSARYRALGEQYF.

The chain uses TRBV4-3 and TRBJ2-5; the D gene is possibly TRBD2 (5 bases). CDR1 LGHNA and CDR2 YSLEER come from the germline V gene. V was clipped by 0 bases and J by 4 bases, with 15 bases between them. The CDR3 sequence is 16 residues long. CDR3 sequence: CASSQDPVGVAETQYF. CDR3 DNA: TGCGCCAGCAGCCAAGATCCCGTGGGAGTGGCAGAGACCCAGTACTTC.

This clonotype was seen repeatedly, ten times or more. The chain carries TRBV28 and TRBJ2-2; D may be TRBD1 (5 bases). V was clipped by 5 bases and J by 0 bases, with 13 bases between them. The CDR3 sequence is 16 residues long. CDR1 and CDR2 from the germline V gene are MDHEN and SYDVKM. The CDR3 DNA sequence: TGTGCCAGCAGTCCGCGACAGATATCGAACACCGGGGAGCTGTTTTTT. Residues: CASSPRQISNTGELFF.

This clonotype showed up many times. The chain carries TRBV7-8 and TRBJ2-7; 8 bases map to TRBD1. V lost 1 base to trimming and J lost 4 bases; unmatched junction nucleotides: 3. CDR1 is SGHVS and CDR2 is FQNEAQ in the germline V gene. This CDR3 has 14 residues. CDR3 DNA sequence: TGTGCCAGCAGCTTAGGTAACAGGGGGTACGAGCAGTACTTC. It translates to CASSLGNRGYEQYF.

This chain links TRBV5-8 with TRBJ1-1, with 9 bases aligning to TRBD1. Germline V gene sequence: CDR1 SGHTS, CDR2 YDEGEE. The V and J ends lost 3 bases and 8 bases, in that order; junction bases with no gene match: 8. The length of the CDR3 is 14 residues. CDR3 residues: CASSSTGQGREAFF. CDR3 sequence (DNA): TGTGCCAGCAGCTCGACGGGACAGGGTAGGGAAGCTTTCTTT.

This clonotype came up a few times. V is TRBV5-1 and J is TRBJ1-1, with D perhaps matching TRBD1 (5 bases). Germline CDR1 and CDR2: SGHRS and YFSETQ. The ends were cut back, 0 bases at V and 10 bases at J, with 16 bases in the middle. The CDR3 is 14 amino acids. CDR3 sequence (DNA): TGCGCCAGCAGCTTGGGCCGAGGGGCGTCGGGAGCTTTCTTT. This encodes CASSLGRGASGAFF.

Many counts were recorded for this clonotype. The chain is built from TRBV20-1 and TRBJ2-7; TRBD1 might be the D (6 bases). V was pared by 6 bases and J by 2 bases, with 14 bases between. The CDR3 covers 13 residues. Looked up from germline, CDR1 is DFQATT and CDR2 is SNEGSKA (reference sequence). The CDR3 DNA reads as TGCAGTGCCTCCAGGGGAATGGCCTACGAGCAGTACTTC. The encoded protein is CSASRGMAYEQYF.

As to this clonotype: Possible read error: a much larger clone is one base away. The CDR3 DNA reads as TGTGCCAGCAGTCCTCCGGGACTCCCCTACGGGCAGTACTTC. It codes for CASSPPGLPYGQYF. J is TRBJ2-7 and V is TRBV7-9; the D gene is possibly TRBD2 (6 bases). CDR3 length equals 14 residues. Germline values: CDR1 SEHNR, CDR2 FQNEAQ (reference sequence).

In this sample, this clonotype turned up many times. The V gene is TRBV28, the J gene TRBJ1-2, with a possible D match to TRBD1 (6 bases). V lost 7 bases, J lost 3 bases, and 18 bases lay in between. The germline CDR1 and CDR2 sequences are MDHEN and SYDVKM. CDR3 length equals 15 residues. The CDR3 DNA reads as TGTGCCAGCAAACCATCGGGGGGCGCGGACTATGGCTACACCTTC. Its translation is CASKPSGGADYGYTF.

This clonotype was seen repeatedly, ten times or more. The genes are TRBV3-1 and TRBJ2-7; 12 nucleotides align to TRBD2. The CDR3 has 17 residues. Losses at the gene ends were 5 bases for V and 0 bases for J; bases not matched to a gene: 8. CDR1 is LGHDT, CDR2 YNNKEL, per germline (reference sequence). In DNA, the CDR3 is TGTGCCAGCAGCTACCATAGGACTAGCGGGGTCTCCTACGAGCAGTACTTC. Translated: CASSYHRTSGVSYEQYF.

This clonotype has a handful of counts. CDR3 bases: TGTGCCAGCAGCAATAGCGGGAGGATTTTAGGCGAGCAGTACTTC. Translating gives CASSNSGRILGEQYF. The chain couples TRBV7-2 to TRBJ2-7; 10 nucleotides line up with TRBD2. V lost 5 bases and J lost 6; bases outside the gene matches: 10. CDR1 SGHTA and CDR2 FQGNSA come from the germline V gene. The CDR3 is made up of 15 amino acids.

This chain joins TRBV4-1 and TRBJ1-1; D remains ambiguous. The CDR3 runs to 14 residues. Germline V gene data show CDR1 as MGHRA and CDR2 as YSYEKL. Trimming stripped 0 bases from V and 6 bases from J, with 11 bases between. The CDR3 reads CASSQEFIGAEAFF. CDR3 DNA sequence: TGCGCCAGCAGCCAAGAATTCATTGGTGCTGAAGCTTTCTTT.